This T cell receptor (beta chain) was captured in a study of T cells in Graves' hyperthyroidism and ophthalmopathy. Researchers barred patients who had uncontrolled infection, other autoimmune disease, pregnancy or lactation. RNA transcripts gave rise to amplified TCR beta CDR3 regions. First-round RT-PCR of the TCR CDR3 relied on the HTBI primer set. TCRdb independently ran MiXCR on the multiplex PCR reads; one entry per CDR3 protein. The sample carries over 350,000 distinct CDR3 sequences, 11% to 15% recorded once. For this clonotype: The antigen is undetermined.

General observations from the study: Most expanded thyroid clonotypes above 0.001 also appeared in blood.

Trimming cost V 6 bases and J 3 bases, with 12 bases left between them. The CDR3 runs to 13 residues. CDR1 and CDR2 from the germline V gene are SNHLY and FYNNEI. Sequencing was done on a sample of blood. This clonotype was sampled from a man in his fifties or sixties with Graves' ophthalmopathy. The chain couples TRBV2 to TRBJ2-7; the D gene is possibly TRBD2 (6 bases). CDR3 sequence: CASSTGEYYEQYF. CDR3 coding DNA: TGTGCCAGCAGCACGGGGGAATACTACGAGCAGTACTTC.